This T cell receptor beta chain was sequenced in a study of human T cells and chemical hapten exposure. Study details: Epicutaneous patch tests delivered 0.01% DPC to the upper back, with evaluation at 6 days.

Turning to this clonotype: What it binds is not known.

Study-wide results and caveats: Positive correlation was observed between PT1 expanded TCR counts and patch test score.

TCRdb passed the RACE reads through MiXCR, listing each CDR3 protein once. The profile shows about 92,000 distinct CDR3 sequences, about a tenth of them singletons. Time point meaning: patch test 3, about 24 weeks after DPC sensitization. Treatment defined: therapeutic diphenylcyclopropenone sensitization with weekly scalp DPC. The sample in question was whole blood, obtained in connection with sensitization to the hapten diphenylcyclopropenone (DPC). The TCR sequence derives from a young woman with alopecia areata. Some clones in this sample may be carry-over from other donors' samples.

CDR3 DNA sequence: TGTGCCAGCAGCAACAGGGACTCTGGAAACACCATATATTTT. Encoded protein: CASSNRDSGNTIYF. V and J are TRBV28 and TRBJ1-3; tentatively, D is TRBD1 (6 bases). The CDR3 extends over 14 amino acids. Trimming cost V 6 bases and J 0 bases, with 9 bases left between them. Germline V CDR1 and CDR2: MDHEN, SYDVKM.